This T cell receptor beta chain was documented in a study of blood T cell repertoires in COVID-19. Seattle-derived patients entered the study during active infection and were followed longitudinally. The V and J ends lost 6 bases and 0 bases, in that order; junction bases with no gene match: 9. Germline V CDR1 and CDR2: SNHLY, FYNNEI. This CDR3 has 16 amino acids. Assay used: immunoSEQ multiplex PCR; TCRdb lists only in-frame clones, some missing. The sample includes 250,000 to 400,000 clones, about nine tenths of them seen just once. This receptor was taken from a woman in her twenties or thirties with COVID-19, enrolled during active disease. The chain carries TRBV2 and TRBJ2-7; 9 positions agree with TRBD2. The sequenced sample was peripheral blood. The CDR3 protein is CASRRLGGRDSYEQYF. CDR3 coding DNA: TGTGCCAGCAGACGTCTCGGCGGGAGGGACTCCTACGAGCAGTACTTC.